Listed below are T cell receptor beta chains from one sample, sequenced in a study of blood T cell repertoires in COVID-19. Libraries were prepared by immunoSEQ multiplex PCR; TCRdb keeps only in-frame clonotypes and omits some of them. The data show hundreds of thousands of clones, roughly 90% seen once. Specimen: peripheral blood. Receptors were obtained from a woman in her forties or fifties with active or convalescent COVID-19. Each CDR3 is given without its conserved first and last residue. D genes are given only for firm matches.

v_gene	j_gene	len	d_gene	CDR3aa
TRBV6-5	TRBJ2-2	11	-	ASRGANTGELF
TRBV7-2	TRBJ2-5	13	-	ASSLVGGAQETQY
TRBV28	TRBJ1-1	12	-	ASNPQGEGTEAF
TRBV27	TRBJ1-1	12	TRBD1	ASSATGGGTEAF
TRBV6-6	TRBJ2-2	12	-	ASSYLPPMGELF
TRBV2	TRBJ1-1	11	TRBD1	ARGQGADTEAF
TRBV14	TRBJ2-7	13	TRBD2	ASSQGLAGIYEQY
TRBV18	TRBJ2-2	14	TRBD1	ASSRTLTGGTGELF
TRBV23-1	TRBJ1-6	18	TRBD1	ASSLIIPGQTSRVDSPLH
TRBV20-1	TRBJ1-4	13	TRBD1	SASTPGTANEKLF
TRBV4-1	TRBJ2-2	13	-	ASSQGLYYTGELF
TRBV7-8	TRBJ2-1	14	TRBD2	ASSLVGGDTYNEQF
TRBV10-3	TRBJ1-2	15	TRBD1	AISGDSLSRFGIGYT
TRBV5-4	TRBJ2-7	13	TRBD2	ASSLYGLAAYEQY
TRBV10-3	TRBJ1-2	12	TRBD1	AISGRQGQFGYT
TRBV21-1	TRBJ2-7	14	-	ASSKVELAGAGEQY
TRBV12-3/TRBV12-4	TRBJ1-1	10	-	ASGTGLGEAF
TRBV11-3	TRBJ2-5	10	-	ASSRGPETQY
TRBV12-3/TRBV12-4	TRBJ2-1	11	TRBD2	ASRRGGRDEQF
TRBV30	TRBJ2-7	12	TRBD1	AWSVRGPYDEQY
TRBV27	TRBJ1-1	12	TRBD1	ASNKQGRRAEAF
TRBV19	TRBJ2-7	12	TRBD1	ASSIRTGIGEQY
TRBV19	TRBJ2-2	12	-	ATSSYSGSGELF
TRBV18	TRBJ1-1	13	-	ASSPPVGGRAEAF
TRBV4-3	TRBJ1-1	15	-	ASSQDGIGVVYTEAF
TRBV4-3	TRBJ2-3	14	TRBD2	ASSQDGTSGSGTQY
TRBV4-2	TRBJ1-2	14	TRBD1	ASSQDPRDRGYGYT
TRBV28	TRBJ2-4	12	-	ASSGALAKNIQY
TRBV6-5	TRBJ1-1	13	-	ASSYSGQLNTEAF
TRBV19	TRBJ1-2	13	-	ASSSDLGYNYGYT
TRBV4-1	TRBJ2-5	12	-	ASSQVRRDETQY
TRBV19	TRBJ1-5	12	-	ASTVLLSNQPQH
TRBV5-1	TRBJ2-1	11	-	ASSEGPLNEQF
TRBV19	TRBJ2-1	12	-	ASSIQGSYNEQF
TRBV21-1	TRBJ2-7	12	-	ASSTKGVAYEQY
TRBV11-3	TRBJ2-2	10	-	ASSLQGSALF
TRBV6-2/TRBV6-3	TRBJ2-7	12	TRBD2	ASSPPGGSYEQY
TRBV6-5	TRBJ1-2	11	-	ASGRLANYGYT
TRBV19	TRBJ2-5	11	-	ASSKSVEETQY
TRBV29-1	TRBJ1-1	13	TRBD1	SAVIPGTGYTEAF
TRBV5-5	TRBJ1-1	11	-	ASSFADSTEAF
TRBV7-2	TRBJ2-6	16	-	ASSLAADYPSGANVLT
TRBV24-1	TRBJ2-1	13	TRBD2	ATSDLGLAGNEQF
TRBV6-5	TRBJ2-7	11	-	ASSRTSSYEQY
TRBV30	TRBJ1-2	15	TRBD1	ACNNPRDRGFLYGYT
TRBV10-3	TRBJ2-3	17	TRBD2	AISRGLAGQRTATDTQY
TRBV18	TRBJ2-7	12	TRBD1	ASSPGTAVYEQY
TRBV15	TRBJ2-7	9	-	ATSGGYEQY
TRBV6-2/TRBV6-3	TRBJ2-7	12	-	ASSYTDDSYEQY
TRBV11-3	TRBJ2-7	10	-	ASSTDSYEQY
TRBV3-1/TRBV3-2	TRBJ2-6	16	TRBD2	ASSQGGLIGSWANVLT
TRBV19	TRBJ1-2	10	-	ASRDLNYGYT
TRBV27	TRBJ2-6	16	TRBD1	AIGRQGSPYSGANVLT
TRBV27	TRBJ2-7	10	-	ASSSRLNEQY